Given below is one T cell receptor beta chain in context. It lacks a known antigen. Within one base of it there is no much larger clone, and no base qualities were kept. Ophthalmopathy patients had moderately to severely active disease, Clinical Activity Score of at least 3, NOSPECS grade of at least 4, and duration under 3 months. The study excluded patients with uncontrolled infections, other autoimmune diseases, pregnancy or lactation. Clinical symptoms, serum thyroxine and TRAb, thyroid ultrasound, and orbital computed tomography formed the basis for the diagnoses. Ficoll-Paque density gradient centrifugation was used to isolate PBMCs from about 9.4 ml of fresh peripheral blood. Total RNA was extracted using Trizol reagent, and RNA quality was assessed on an Agilent 2100 Bioanalyzer. The CDR3 runs 14 amino acids, cysteine and phenylalanine included. Kept here is only the CDR3 DNA, which spans 42 bases and is read in frame from base 1. Via the germline V gene (reference sequence), CDR1 is SEHNR and CDR2 FQNEAQ. V is clipped by 7 bases and J by 4 bases, and the sequence between their germline boundaries is 13 bases long.

This entry belongs to a study of T cells in Graves' hyperthyroidism and ophthalmopathy (dated by TCRdb to about 2019). Background on the whole study: Peripheral blood was collected at initial diagnosis, before any treatment. The study also compared thyroid tissue and blood T-cell repertoires from roughly 6 Graves' hyperthyroidism patients. The roughly 91 discovery patients were randomly split 7:3 into training and test sets. Prospective prediction of ophthalmopathy was tested in an independent validation cohort of approximately 18 hyperthyroidism patients and some 17 patients who later progressed to ophthalmopathy. TCR V-J signatures able to tell the groups apart were searched for in a discovery cohort of approximately 95 patients, of whom about 40 had Graves' ophthalmopathy and about 60 had stable Graves' hyperthyroidism. Once sampling was done, hyperthyroidism patients were given methimazole at a starting dose of 30 mg daily, whereas ophthalmopathy patients were given high-dose intravenous methylprednisolone. According to the paper, TCR Vbeta CDR3 sequencing was carried out on some 140 peripheral blood samples, which came from 40 to 45 ophthalmopathy, around 75 hyperthyroidism and approximately 17 progressor patients.

The research as a whole found: A 13 V-J signature model separated ophthalmopathy from stable hyperthyroidism, with about 88% sensitivity and roughly 82% specificity in cross-validation and 80%/75% in testing. Blood samples also contained most of the expanded thyroid clonotypes (frequency above 0.001), which suggests that blood repertoires may reflect thyroid immune responses. No statistical method was used to fix the sample size in advance, and group allocation was not hidden from the investigators. In validation, progression to ophthalmopathy was predicted by the model with around 70% sensitivity and around 76% specificity, a median of approximately 6.5 months before onset.

The TCR beta CDR3 regions were amplified from the RNA transcripts. The first round of RT-PCR for the TCR CDR3 was performed with the HTBI primer set and the Qiagen OneStep RT-PCR kit. Libraries were constructed in a second round of multiplex PCR, after which size selection and purification were carried out. Sequencing of the libraries was done on an Illumina HiSeq2000 using paired-end 100 bp reads. Regarding the original processing steps: Raw data were processed with SOAPnuke, discarding reads with adapters, uncalled bases, mean Phred below 15, or no exact constant-primer or identifier match. COPE v1.2.5 was used to merge the high-quality paired reads, and each unique nucleotide sequence was defined as a clonotype. MiTCR v1.1 was used to align clonotypes to the IMGT TRBV, TRBD and TRBJ reference segments. The analysis included only V-J combinations with a frequency above 0.0001, which together covered approximately 99% of the repertoires. The TCS score was defined as F50 (clonal expansion) divided by E x V (chaos), with BLOSUM62-based TCRdist calculated between CDR3 peptides within each V-J. Welch's t-statistics and random forest reduced roughly 530 V-J features to around 14, which were used in a naive Bayes classifier (R e1071). Through fastp at Q25 and MiXCR, TCRdb rebuilt clones from the public reads, retaining in-frame beta chains. Each entry is one CDR3 protein sequence, shown with its most common DNA and genes. Here the V and J calls rest on TCRdb's processing, not on the authors' analysis. For this sample the table gives a few hundred thousand distinct CDR3 sequences, of which roughly 13% were detected only once. The leading ten clones occupy about 37% of the sample.

The TCR originated in a woman aged 40 to 55 with Graves' ophthalmopathy. The chain is made from TRBV7-9 and TRBJ2-2, with no confident D gene call. The sample comprised blood. Read as DNA, the sequence is TGTGCCAGCACCCTCCAAGCGACCACCGGGGAGCTGTTTTTT. It translates to CASTLQATTGELFF. With the rest looked up from the reference TRBV7-9 and TRBJ2-2 genes rather than sequenced, the full variable domain is DTGVSQNPRHKITKRGQNVTFRCDPISEHNRLYWYRQTLGQGPEFLTYFQNEAQLEKSRLLSDRFSAERPKGSFSTLEIQRTEQGDSAMYLCASTLQATTGELFFGEGSRLTVL.